These 30 T cell receptor beta chains were all obtained from the same sample, sequenced in a study of blood T cells in healthy people across ages. The second PCR ran roughly 7 to 12 cycles with a sample-barcoded 5' primer and J-beta primers. TCRdb reanalysed the 5' RACE reads using MiXCR and keeps one entry per CDR3 protein. The sample shows 1,800,000 or so distinct CDR3 sequences, about two fifths of them seen only once. The sequenced sample was blood. The receptor set was obtained from a human donor in good health.

Comment on this clonotype: This could be a read error, since a much larger clone is one nucleotide away. The chain uses TRBV29-1 and TRBJ1-5, with TRBD1 matching over 9 bases. The CDR3 covers 13 residues. After removal of 4 bases from V and 5 bases from J, the junction contained 3 bases not matched to a gene. Germline V lookup: CDR1 SQVTM, CDR2 ANQGSEA. CDR3 sequence reads: CSVADRGDQPQHF. Written as DNA, the CDR3 is TGCAGCGTTGCGGACAGGGGCGATCAGCCCCAGCATTTT.

The CDR3 DNA reads TGCAGTGCTAGAGCTCCGGGGAGCTCCTACAATGAGCAGTTCTTC. Translation gives CSARAPGSSYNEQFF. This chain uses TRBV20-1 with TRBJ2-1; D is perhaps TRBD2 (5 bases). The length of the CDR3 is 15 residues. The V and J ends lost 1 base and 0 bases respectively, with 10 bases between them. Germline CDR1 is DFQATT and CDR2 is SNEGSKA (reference sequence).

The rearrangement uses TRBV3-1 and TRBJ1-2, with TRBD1 matching 8 bases. The germline CDR1 and CDR2 sequences are LGHDT and YNNKEL (reference sequence). The trim removed 6 bases at V and 1 base at J, leaving 7 bases unmatched. CDR3 length: 15 amino acids. CDR3 in DNA: TGTGCCAGCAGTTCCCCAGGGGGCGATAACTATGGCTACACCTTC. Translation gives CASSSPGGDNYGYTF.

The chain joins TRBV7-2 to TRBJ2-4; 7 bases are a match to TRBD1. With the DNA end fitting TRBJ2-7 better, the J assignment may be wrong. This CDR3 comprises 14 residues. Germline CDR1 and CDR2: SGHTA and FQGNSA. DNA for the CDR3: TGTGCCAGCAGCCCGGGACAGACAACCTACGAGCAGTACTTC. This codes for CASSPGQTTYEQYF.

The rearrangement links TRBV27 to TRBJ1-5, with 7 bases fitting TRBD1. J was trimmed by 9 bases and V by 6 bases; bases with no gene match: 8. In germline, CDR1 is MNHEY, CDR2 SMNVEV (reference sequence). The CDR3 has 13 residues. The CDR3 region has the DNA TGTGCCAGCAGAGGGGGCGCGACTGCGCCCCAGCATTTT. Protein: CASRGGATAPQHF.

CDR3 region: CATEPKIGPEAANTEAFF. The CDR3 bases are TGTGCCACCGAACCGAAAATAGGACCCGAGGCGGCGAACACTGAAGCTTTCTTT. V gene TRBV15 combines with J gene TRBJ1-1, with D hard to call. The V end was cut by 8 bases, the J end by 1 base, with 26 bases between. The CDR3 covers 18 residues. Germline V gives CDR1 LNHNV, CDR2 YYDKDF (reference sequence).

This chain connects TRBV6-5 to TRBJ2-7, with D possibly matching TRBD2 (6 bases). The CDR3 runs 15 residues. V was pared by 2 bases and J by 3 bases, with 14 bases between. The germline V gene encodes CDR1 MNHEY and CDR2 SVGAGI. The chain's CDR3 is CASSYKGERVYEQYF. In DNA form, the CDR3 reads TGTGCCAGCAGTTACAAAGGGGAGCGGGTCTACGAGCAGTACTTC.

The chain couples TRBV7-6 to TRBJ2-5; 8 bases are a match to TRBD1. Germline V gene lookup returns CDR1 SGHVS and CDR2 FNYEAQ. Trimming removed 5 bases from V and 2 bases from J; junction bases left unmatched: 7. The CDR3 runs 15 residues. CDR3 nucleotides: TGTGCCAGCAGCATCACAGGGGGGCGACAAGAGACCCAGTACTTC. It is translated as CASSITGGRQETQYF.

This clonotype has a handful of counts. The rearrangement uses TRBV2 and TRBJ2-4; TRBD1 matches at 7 bases. The ends lost 6 bases at V and 2 bases at J; junction bases unmatched: 7. The V gene's germline CDR1 is SNHLY and CDR2 FYNNEI. The CDR3 covers 15 residues. CDR3 residues: CASRAGTATKNIQYF. CDR3 coding DNA: TGTGCCAGCAGGGCCGGGACAGCCACCAAAAACATTCAGTACTTC. Supplemented by reference TRBV2 and TRBJ2-4, the full variable domain reads EPEVTQTPSHQVTQMGQEVILRCVPISNHLYFYWYRQILGQKVEFLVSFYNNEISEKSEIFDDQFSVERPDGSNFTLKIRSTKLEDSAMYFCASRAGTATKNIQYFGAGTRLSVL.

This sequence joins TRBV7-9 and TRBJ2-5; D remains unclear. Trimming took 1 base from V and 3 from J, leaving 9 bases between them. This CDR3 region has 14 residues. The germline gives CDR1 SEHNR, CDR2 FQNEAQ (reference sequence). The CDR3 spells CASSLVTLKETQYF. The CDR3 DNA reads TGTGCCAGCAGCTTAGTGACATTGAAAGAGACCCAGTACTTC.

The chain carries TRBV10-3 and TRBJ1-2; tentatively, D is TRBD1 (5 bases). V shed 4 bases and J shed 1 base, with 13 bases lying between them. The CDR3 spans 15 residues. In germline, CDR1 is ENHRY, CDR2 SYGVKD. CDR3 protein: CAISADRAFNYGYTF. The CDR3 nucleotides are TGTGCCATCAGTGCTGACAGAGCCTTTAACTATGGCTACACCTTC.

The CDR3 region is CASSLNRIKGGSYEQYF. The DNA for the CDR3 is TGTGCCAGCAGCTTAAACAGGATAAAGGGCGGGTCCTACGAGCAGTACTTC. This rearrangement joins TRBV7-2 to TRBJ2-7; D may match TRBD1 or TRBD2 (5 bases each). The ends were cut back, 2 bases at V and 1 base at J, with 18 bases in the middle. The CDR3 sequence is 17 residues long. Germline V gene lookup returns CDR1 SGHTA and CDR2 FQGNSA.

The chain employs TRBV4-3 and TRBJ2-1; 14 bases align to TRBD2. CDR3 length: 18 amino acids. Unmatched junction bases numbered 8, after V lost 0 bases and J lost 7 bases. Germline CDR1 is LGHNA and CDR2 is YSLEER. In nucleotides, the CDR3 is TGCGCCAGCAGCCAAGATTGGGGGACTAGCGGGAGTAAAAATGAGCAGTTCTTC. Its translation: CASSQDWGTSGSKNEQFF.

The chain couples TRBV7-9 to TRBJ1-1, with D tentatively TRBD1 (5 bases). V was trimmed by 10 bases and J by 2 bases, leaving 14 bases between them. The germline V gene has CDR1 SEHNR and CDR2 FQNEAQ (reference sequence). The CDR3 consists of 13 residues. CDR3 residues: CATMLGGNTEAFF. CDR3 in DNA: TGTGCCACCATGCTTGGGGGTAACACTGAAGCTTTCTTT.

The chain couples TRBV4-3 to TRBJ1-2, with a tentative D call TRBD1 (6 bases). V lost 2 bases and J lost 4, with 17 bases in between. Germline CDR1 LGHNA, CDR2 YSLEER. This CDR3 is 16 amino acids long. DNA for the CDR3: TGCGCCAGCAGCCAAAGGGGGACTGGGGGTGGCTATGGCTACACCTTC. It yields the protein CASSQRGTGGGYGYTF.

V usage is TRBV30 and J usage is TRBJ2-5; D call uncertain. V was clipped by 0 bases and J by 5 bases, with 7 bases between them. The CDR3 spans 12 residues. Germline V gene lookup returns CDR1 GTSNPN and CDR2 SVGIG (reference sequence). Written as DNA, the CDR3 is TGTGCCTGGAGTGTACGGGCGGAGACCCAGTACTTC. Protein: CAWSVRAETQYF. Together with reference TRBV30 and TRBJ2-5, the CDR3 gives the full variable domain: SQTIHQWPATLVQPVGSPLSLECTVEGTSNPNLYWYRQAAGRGLQLLFYSVGIGQISSEVPQNLSASRPQDRQFILSSKKLLLSDSGFYLCAWSVRAETQYFGPGTRLLVL.

The V call is TRBV11-2, the J call TRBJ1-2, with D perhaps TRBD1 (5 bases). Per the germline V gene, CDR1 is SGHAT and CDR2 is FQNNGV. Trimming pared 0 bases from V and 2 bases from J, leaving 10 bases between. The CDR3 is 15 amino acids. The CDR3 region is CASSLDAGRNYGYTF. Written as DNA, the CDR3 is TGTGCCAGCAGCTTAGATGCAGGGCGCAACTATGGCTACACCTTC.

This chain uses TRBV5-1 with TRBJ2-5, with D uncertain. The CDR3 has 13 residues. Germline V gene sequence: CDR1 SGHRS, CDR2 YFSETQ. V gave up 2 bases and J gave up 2 bases, with 7 bases separating them. The CDR3 region has the DNA TGCGCCAGCAGCTTTGCCATACAAGAGACCCAGTACTTC. This codes for CASSFAIQETQYF.

Only a few counts were recorded for this clonotype. The V call is TRBV15, the J call TRBJ1-6, with a tentative D call TRBD1 (6 bases). This CDR3 has 15 residues. V lost 1 base, J lost 8 bases, and 12 bases lay in between. Germline-derived CDR1 and CDR2 are LNHNV and YYDKDF (reference sequence). The CDR3 is CATSRAGQPYSPLHF. The CDR3 coding sequence is TGTGCCACCAGCAGAGCCGGACAGCCCTATTCACCCCTCCACTTT.

The gene calls are TRBV7-2 and TRBJ2-1; perhaps TRBD1 as D (5 bases). V lost 1 base, J lost 8 bases, and 12 bases lay in between. This CDR3 has 14 residues. CDR1 SGHTA and CDR2 FQGNSA come from the germline V gene. The CDR3 loop reads CASSLVGVEDEQFF. CDR3 DNA: TGTGCCAGCAGCTTAGTAGGGGTTGAGGATGAGCAGTTCTTC. The variable domain in full, completed from reference TRBV7-2 and TRBJ2-1, reads GAGVSQSPSNKVTEKGKDVELRCDPISGHTALYWYRQSLGQGLEFLIYFQGNSAPDKSGLPSDRFSAERTGGSVSTLTIQRTQQEDSAVYLCASSLVGVEDEQFFGPGTRLTVL.

The chain uses TRBV27 and TRBJ2-3, with D unclear. Trimming shortened V by 5 bases and J by 4 bases, and 13 bases separated the two germline ends. There are 14 residues in the CDR3. CDR1 MNHEY and CDR2 SMNVEV come from the germline V gene (reference sequence). CDR3 DNA: TGTGCCAGCAGTCCCTCCCCGGCCGCAGATACGCAGTATTTT. Protein product: CASSPSPAADTQYF.

The sample holds a few counts of this clonotype. The J gene is TRBJ1-2, the V gene TRBV12-3 or TRBV12-4, with 7 bases that match TRBD1. The ends lost 6 bases at V and 6 bases at J; junction bases unmatched: 10. The CDR3 is 14 residues long. CDR3 residues: CASSFLRGGNGYTF. The CDR3 DNA reads as TGTGCCAGCAGCTTCCTAAGAGGGGGCAATGGCTACACCTTC.

The CDR3 DNA reads as TGTGCCAGTCGGGGAATGAGCACCGGGGAGCTGTTTTTT. Protein: CASRGMSTGELFF. The J gene is TRBJ2-2, the V gene TRBV12-3 or TRBV12-4; weak D call: TRBD2 (5 bases). The length of the CDR3 is 13 residues. Trimming removed 9 bases from V and 4 bases from J, with 12 bases in between.

The chain has TRBV12-3 or TRBV12-4 and TRBJ1-6; possible D gene TRBD1, 5 bases. The CDR3 totals 13 residues. Deletions cut 5 bases from V and 8 bases from J, with 10 bases between. The CDR3 DNA reads TGTGCCAGCAGTCCCGGGACTCATTCACCCCTCCACTTT. This codes for CASSPGTHSPLHF.

This clonotype has more than one count but fewer than ten. The rearrangement uses TRBV4-1 and TRBJ1-2; no clear D gene. Germline values: CDR1 MGHRA, CDR2 YSYEKL. The V and J ends lost 2 bases and 1 base respectively, with 8 bases between them. This CDR3 spans 14 amino acids. The CDR3 is CASSQTLINYGYTF. The CDR3 DNA sequence: TGCGCCAGCAGCCAAACCCTAATTAACTATGGCTACACCTTC.

This chain links TRBV6-5 with TRBJ2-1, with D possibly being TRBD1 or TRBD2 (5 bases each). The CDR3 sequence is 15 residues long. Looked up from germline, CDR1 is MNHEY and CDR2 is SVGAGI. V lost 6 bases and J 4 bases, leaving 16 bases between the germline ends. In DNA, the CDR3 is TGTGCCAGCAGACTCCGGGACCCTAGGTACAATGAGCAGTTCTTC. Translation: CASRLRDPRYNEQFF.

V and J are TRBV6-2 or TRBV6-3 and TRBJ2-3; a weak D match, TRBD2 (5 bases). The CDR3 is 14 amino acids. The ends were cut back, 8 bases at V and 1 base at J, with 13 bases in the middle. Germline V gene lookup returns CDR1 MNHEY and CDR2 SVGEGT. CDR3 in amino acids: CASEGAPRTDTQYF. CDR3 DNA: TGTGCCAGCGAGGGTGCGCCACGCACAGATACGCAGTATTTT.

The chain is built from TRBV12-3 or TRBV12-4 and TRBJ1-4, with 7 bases fitting TRBD1. The V gene end was trimmed by 5 bases and the J gene end by 6 bases; junction bases not matched to a gene: 12. The CDR3 runs 16 residues. The CDR3 loop reads CASSKPGQRGDEKLFF. CDR3 coding DNA: TGTGCCAGCAGTAAACCGGGACAGAGAGGGGATGAAAAACTGTTTTTT.

V and J are TRBV6-5 and TRBJ2-7; perhaps TRBD2 as D (6 bases). Germline lookup yields CDR1 MNHEY and CDR2 SVGAGI. The CDR3 is 12 amino acids. V shed 10 bases and J shed 5 bases, with 15 bases lying between them. The CDR3 spells CATGRGTDEQYF. CDR3 sequence (DNA): TGTGCCACCGGGCGGGGCACAGACGAGCAGTACTTC.

Only a few counts were recorded for this clonotype. The V gene is TRBV20-1, the J gene TRBJ1-2; D is perhaps TRBD1 (5 bases). The ends were cut back, 3 bases at V and 2 bases at J, with 13 bases in the middle. CDR3 size: 14 residues. The germline CDR1 and CDR2 sequences are DFQATT and SNEGSKA (reference sequence). CDR3 residues: CSARGDSYNYGYTF. The CDR3 DNA reads TGCAGTGCTAGGGGAGACAGCTACAACTATGGCTACACCTTC.